Sequencing of this T cell receptor beta chain was carried out in a study of T-cell memory formation after mild COVID-19. Whole-study findings and limits: From day 15 to 85, contracting clones were balanced between CD4 and CD8, whereas later expanders leaned toward CD4+. Prior to infection, memory already included some responding clones, suggesting cross-reactive memory joined. Contracting CD8+ clones were enriched in EMRA, CD4+ mainly in CM and EM. Second-wave clones peaking on day 37 lacked confirmed SARS-CoV-2 specificity.

This clonotype turned up a few times. Its antigen remains unknown. This CDR3 has 13 residues. Trimming removed 7 bases from V and 3 bases from J; junction bases left unmatched: 5. From germline, CDR1 is SNHLY and CDR2 FYNNEI. A single record per CDR3 protein comes from TCRdb applying MiXCR to the 5' RACE reads. The table lists 450,000 to 650,000 distinct CDR3 sequences, roughly 17% of them singletons, with 9.5% to 15% in the top ten. The source material was PBMCs or a T cell subset sorted from them (not recorded which). The V call is TRBV2, the J call TRBJ1-1, with TRBD1 identical over 7 bases. The receptor's source is an adult woman who had mild COVID-19 (a few samples of this study predate the infection). Cell type and time point are not known. CDR3 region: CASNVQGDTEAFF. The CDR3 DNA reads TGTGCCAGCAACGTTCAGGGGGACACTGAAGCTTTCTTT.